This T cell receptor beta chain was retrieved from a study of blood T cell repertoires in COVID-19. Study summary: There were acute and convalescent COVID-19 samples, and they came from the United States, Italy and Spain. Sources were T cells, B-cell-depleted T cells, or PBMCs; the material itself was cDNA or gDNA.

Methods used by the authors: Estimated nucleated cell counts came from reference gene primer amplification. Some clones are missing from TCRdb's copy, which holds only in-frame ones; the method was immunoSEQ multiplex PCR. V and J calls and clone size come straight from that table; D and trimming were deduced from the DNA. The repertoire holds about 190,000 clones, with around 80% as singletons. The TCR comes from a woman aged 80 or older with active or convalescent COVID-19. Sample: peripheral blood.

The CDR3 DNA follows: TGTGCCAGCAGCTTAGGGAGGGTTCCCACAGATACGCAGTATTTT. Translating it yields CASSLGRVPTDTQYF. This chain joins TRBV7-6 and TRBJ2-3, with D tentatively TRBD2 (6 bases). With 1 base removed from V and 2 bases from J, the gap between germline ends came to 10 bases. The germline gives CDR1 SGHVS, CDR2 FNYEAQ. This CDR3 comprises 15 residues. The full variable domain, its missing parts supplied by reference TRBV7-6 and TRBJ2-3, is GAGVSQSPRYKVTKRGQDVALRCDPISGHVSLYWYRQALGQGPEFLTYFNYEAQQDKSGLPNDRFSAERPEGSISTLTIQRTEQRDSAMYRCASSLGRVPTDTQYFGPGTRLTVL.